This paragraph covers one T cell receptor beta chain sequence. What it recognizes is unknown. The record originates from a study of shared clonotypes between healthy human individuals. Points from the study as a whole: Naive CD4 clonotype sharing across several donors was about 5%. Memory subsets generally showed smaller estimated richness than naive subsets did. Among donors, clonotype sharing was expected to be affected by sequencing depth.

For every subset, genomic DNA was evenly distributed across several immunoSEQ plates. Some clones are missing from TCRdb's copy, which holds only in-frame ones; the method was immunoSEQ multiplex PCR. The sample shows 2 million to 2.5 million clones, around 92% of them seen only once. Germline values: CDR1 LGHNA, CDR2 YNFKEQ. CDR3 length: 17 amino acids. The ends lost 0 bases at V and 5 bases at J; junction bases unmatched: 6. J is TRBJ2-2 and V is TRBV4-2, with 10 bases that match TRBD1. This receptor was obtained from a young man in good health. Some clones in this sample may be carry-over from other donors' samples. Sequenced input: naive CD4+ T cells from PBMCs. Subset: CD45RA+ positively selected. The CDR3 loop is CASSQEGQGRTTGELFF. The CDR3 DNA reads as TGTGCCAGCAGCCAAGAGGGACAGGGGCGTACGACCGGGGAGCTGTTTTTT.